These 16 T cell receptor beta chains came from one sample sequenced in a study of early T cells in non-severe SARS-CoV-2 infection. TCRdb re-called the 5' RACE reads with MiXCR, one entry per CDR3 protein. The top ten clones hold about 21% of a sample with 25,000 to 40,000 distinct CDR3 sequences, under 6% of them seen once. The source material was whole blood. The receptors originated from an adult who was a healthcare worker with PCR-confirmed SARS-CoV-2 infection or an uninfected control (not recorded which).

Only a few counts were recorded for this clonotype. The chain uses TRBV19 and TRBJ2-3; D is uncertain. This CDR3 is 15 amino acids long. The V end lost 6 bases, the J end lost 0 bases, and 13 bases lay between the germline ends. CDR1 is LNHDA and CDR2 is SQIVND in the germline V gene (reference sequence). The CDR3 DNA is TGTGCCAGTAGCCCTCGGGTATCTAGCACAGATACGCAGTATTTT. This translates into CASSPRVSSTDTQYF. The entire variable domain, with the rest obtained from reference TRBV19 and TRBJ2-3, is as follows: DGGITQSPKYLFRKEGQNVTLSCEQNLNHDAMYWYRQDPGQGLRLIYYSQIVNDFQKGDIAEGYSVSREKKESFPLTVTSAQKNPTAFYLCASSPRVSSTDTQYFGPGTRLTVL.

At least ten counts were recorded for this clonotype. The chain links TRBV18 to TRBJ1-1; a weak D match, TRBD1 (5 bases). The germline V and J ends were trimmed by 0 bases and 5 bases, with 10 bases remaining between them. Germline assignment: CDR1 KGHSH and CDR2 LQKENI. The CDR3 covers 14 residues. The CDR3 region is CASSPPTEWTEAFF. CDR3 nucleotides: TGTGCCAGCTCACCACCGACAGAGTGGACTGAAGCTTTCTTT.

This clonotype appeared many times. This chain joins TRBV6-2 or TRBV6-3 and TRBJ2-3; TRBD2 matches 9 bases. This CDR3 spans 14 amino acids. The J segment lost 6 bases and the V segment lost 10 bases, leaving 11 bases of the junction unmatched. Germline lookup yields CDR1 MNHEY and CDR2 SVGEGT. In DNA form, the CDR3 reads TGTGCCACCCTGATAGCGGGAGTATATGATACGCAGTATTTT. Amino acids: CATLIAGVYDTQYF.

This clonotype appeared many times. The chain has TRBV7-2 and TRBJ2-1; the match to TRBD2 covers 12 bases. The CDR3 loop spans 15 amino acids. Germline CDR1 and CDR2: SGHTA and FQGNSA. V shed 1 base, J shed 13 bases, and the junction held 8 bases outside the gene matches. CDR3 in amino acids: CASSLGLAGVGGQFF. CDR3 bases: TGTGCCAGCAGCTTAGGACTAGCGGGAGTAGGGGGACAGTTCTTC.

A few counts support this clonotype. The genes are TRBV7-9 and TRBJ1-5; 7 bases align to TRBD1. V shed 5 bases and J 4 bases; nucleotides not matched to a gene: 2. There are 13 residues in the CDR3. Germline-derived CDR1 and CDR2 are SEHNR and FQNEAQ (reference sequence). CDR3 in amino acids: CASSQTGNQPQHF. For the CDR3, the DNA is TGTGCCAGCAGCCAGACAGGGAATCAGCCCCAGCATTTT.

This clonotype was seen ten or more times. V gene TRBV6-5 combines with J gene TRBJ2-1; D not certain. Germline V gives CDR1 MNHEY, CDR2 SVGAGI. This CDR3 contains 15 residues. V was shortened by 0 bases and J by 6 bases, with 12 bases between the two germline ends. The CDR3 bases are TGTGCCAGCAGTTACTCCCTCCTCACTGCCAATGAGCAGTTCTTC. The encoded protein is CASSYSLLTANEQFF.

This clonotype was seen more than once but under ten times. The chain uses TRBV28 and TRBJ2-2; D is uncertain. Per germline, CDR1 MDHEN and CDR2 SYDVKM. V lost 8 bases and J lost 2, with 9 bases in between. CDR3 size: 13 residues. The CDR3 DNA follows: TGTGCCAGCTTGGGATTTAACACCGGGGAGCTGTTTTTT. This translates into CASLGFNTGELFF.

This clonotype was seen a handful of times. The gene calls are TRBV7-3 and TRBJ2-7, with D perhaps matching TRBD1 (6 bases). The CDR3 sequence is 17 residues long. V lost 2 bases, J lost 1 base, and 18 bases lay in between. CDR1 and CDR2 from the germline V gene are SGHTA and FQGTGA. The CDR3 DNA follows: TGTGCCAGCAGCTTAGGCTCCCGGGACATTCAGTCCTACGAGCAGTACTTC. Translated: CASSLGSRDIQSYEQYF. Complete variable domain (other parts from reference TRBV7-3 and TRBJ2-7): GAGVSQTPSNKVTEKGKYVELRCDPISGHTALYWYRQSLGQGPEFLIYFQGTGAADDSGLPNDRFFAVRPEGSVSTLKIQRTERGDSAVYLCASSLGSRDIQSYEQYFGPGTRLTVT.

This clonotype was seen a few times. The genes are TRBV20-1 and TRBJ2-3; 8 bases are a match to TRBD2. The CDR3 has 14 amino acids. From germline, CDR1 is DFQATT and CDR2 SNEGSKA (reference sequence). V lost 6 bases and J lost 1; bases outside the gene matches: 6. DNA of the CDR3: TGCAGTGCCCCTGAAGCGGGGGGCACAGATACGCAGTATTTT. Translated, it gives CSAPEAGGTDTQYF.

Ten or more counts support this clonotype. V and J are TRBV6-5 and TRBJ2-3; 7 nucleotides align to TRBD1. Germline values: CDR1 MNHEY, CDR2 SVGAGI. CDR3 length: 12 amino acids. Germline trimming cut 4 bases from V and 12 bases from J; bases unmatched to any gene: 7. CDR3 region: CASSWRTGRQYF. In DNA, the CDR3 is TGTGCCAGCAGTTGGCGGACAGGACGACAGTATTTT.

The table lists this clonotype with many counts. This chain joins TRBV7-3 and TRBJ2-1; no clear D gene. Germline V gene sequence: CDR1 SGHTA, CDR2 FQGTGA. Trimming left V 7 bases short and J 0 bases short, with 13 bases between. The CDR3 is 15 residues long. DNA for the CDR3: TGTGCCAGCACCCCGACTCAGAGCTCCTACAATGAGCAGTTCTTC. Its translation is CASTPTQSSYNEQFF.

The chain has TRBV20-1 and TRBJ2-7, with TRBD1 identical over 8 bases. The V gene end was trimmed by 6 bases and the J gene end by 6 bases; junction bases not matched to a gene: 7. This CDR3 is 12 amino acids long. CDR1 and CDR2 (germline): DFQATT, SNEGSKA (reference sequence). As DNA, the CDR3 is TGCAGTGCAGCTGACAGGGGCTTCGAGCAGTACTTC. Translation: CSAADRGFEQYF.

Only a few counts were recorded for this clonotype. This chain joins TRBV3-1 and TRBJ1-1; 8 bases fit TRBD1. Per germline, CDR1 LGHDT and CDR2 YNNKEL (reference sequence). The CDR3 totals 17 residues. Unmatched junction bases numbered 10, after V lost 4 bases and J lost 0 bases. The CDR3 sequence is CASSRGQGATVNTEAFF. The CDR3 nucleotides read TGTGCCAGCAGCCGAGGACAGGGAGCAACCGTGAACACTGAAGCTTTCTTT.

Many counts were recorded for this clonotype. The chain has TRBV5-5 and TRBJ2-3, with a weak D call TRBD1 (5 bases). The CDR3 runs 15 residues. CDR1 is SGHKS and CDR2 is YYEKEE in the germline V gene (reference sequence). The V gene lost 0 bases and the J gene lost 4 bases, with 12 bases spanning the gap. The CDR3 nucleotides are TGTGCCAGCAGCTTGGAGGCCAGGGTTGCAGATACGCAGTATTTT. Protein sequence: CASSLEARVADTQYF.

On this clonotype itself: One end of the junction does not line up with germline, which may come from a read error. DNA of the CDR3: TGTGTCAGCAGCCCGTCTTGGGGGGTCGGCACTGAAGCTTTCTTT. Protein: CVSSPSWGVGTEAFF. The chain employs TRBV5-4 and TRBJ1-1, with D maybe TRBD1 (5 bases). Germline assignment: CDR1 SGHNT and CDR2 YYREEE (reference sequence). The length of the CDR3 is 15 residues.

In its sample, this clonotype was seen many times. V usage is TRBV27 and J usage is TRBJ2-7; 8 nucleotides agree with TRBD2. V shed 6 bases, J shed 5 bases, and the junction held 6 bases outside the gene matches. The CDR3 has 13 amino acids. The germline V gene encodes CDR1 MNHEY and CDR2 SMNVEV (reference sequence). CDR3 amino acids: CASRRVAGNEQYF. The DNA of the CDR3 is TGTGCCAGCAGAAGGGTAGCGGGAAACGAGCAGTACTTC.